The clone carrying this T cell receptor beta chain was counted only a few times. The data belong to a study of early T cells in non-severe SARS-CoV-2 infection. Study-wide context: From unsorted whole blood, bulk RNA was sequenced, and the chains remained unpaired.

TCRdb reprocessed the 5' RACE reads via MiXCR and lists one record per CDR3 protein. The sample carries about 88,000 distinct CDR3 sequences, more than 12% recorded once. The germline CDR1 and CDR2 sequences are SNHLY and FYNNEI. With 6 bases clipped from V and 4 bases from J, the junction kept 8 bases outside the gene matches. The CDR3 has 15 amino acids. The specimen was whole blood. This TCR was recovered from an adult who was a healthcare worker with PCR-confirmed SARS-CoV-2 infection or an uninfected control (not recorded which). The chain has TRBV2 and TRBJ2-5; 10 nucleotides line up with TRBD1. The chain's CDR3 is CASRTDRGYPETQYF. In DNA, the CDR3 is TGTGCCAGCAGGACGGACAGGGGGTACCCAGAGACCCAGTACTTC.